The clone carrying this TCR beta chain was seen only once. Its target is not known. Some second doses came at about 4 weeks and others at about 12 weeks; these were pooled. The CDR3 consists of 14 residues. V shed 7 bases and J shed 1 base, with 13 bases lying between them. Germline-derived CDR1 and CDR2 are MNHEY and SVGAGI. This sample is drawn from a study of T cell responses to AZD1222 COVID-19 vaccine. The data were produced by immunoSEQ multiplex PCR, yet TCRdb's version contains in-frame clones alone and is incomplete. The profile shows some 170,000 clones, around 87% of them singletons. General observations from the study: Among AZD1222 vaccinees, only 5 to 7 were seropositive at baseline.

The sequences come from peripheral blood, collected 28 days after the second AZD1222 dose. The TCR originated in an adult who received the AZD1222 COVID-19 vaccine. The V call is TRBV6-5, the J call TRBJ1-2; maybe TRBD1 (5 bases). Here the CDR3 DNA reads TGTGCCAGCACTTGGGGGACGGATAACTATGGCTACACCTTC. Protein sequence: CASTWGTDNYGYTF.